This paragraph reports one T cell receptor (beta chain). Its binding antigen is unknown. Base qualities are not at hand, and no much larger clone is one base apart. These data belong to a study of blood T cell repertoires in COVID-19 (dated by TCRdb to 2020 to 2021). With regard to the full study: Samples covering the acute and convalescent phases of COVID-19 were provided by collaborators in the United States, Italy and Spain. The material from the prospective study consisted of cDNA or gDNA derived from T cells, B-cell-depleted T cells, or PBMCs. The dataset comprised deeply sampled blood TCRbeta repertoires from subjects exposed to, actively infected with, or recovered from COVID-19. The repertoires were made available in a free public database intended to serve as a resource for research on the immune response to SARS-CoV-2. Samples came from the ongoing ImmuneRACE study (first 160 participants) plus 1,254 subjects from 6 global collaborators. The sample metadata nearly always contained a de-identified subject ID, COVID-19 status, age in years and sex. Where HLA class I and class II types were available, the types were taken from metadata supplied by the sample provider, not from assay-based typing.

Collaborating institutions collected whole blood in K2EDTA tubes following their own protocols. For TCRbeta analysis, collaborators shipped samples in one of three forms: frozen whole blood, isolated PBMCs, or DNA extracted from either of those sample types. V trim: 2 bases; J trim: 4 bases; unmatched bases: 6. Including cysteine and phenylalanine, the CDR3 has 15 amino acids. Only the CDR3 DNA is retained, 45 bases long and in frame from the first base. The CDR1 and CDR2 encoded by the germline V gene are SGHRS and YFSETQ. The research as a whole found: The quantity of clinical and demographic metadata differed by source and by participant and was supplied without curation.

TCRbeta CDR3 regions were amplified from genomic DNA using the immunoSEQ Assay, a bias-controlled multiplex PCR. The study's processing was this. Within the assay, amplification of reference gene primers was used to estimate how many nucleated cells each sample contained. Sequence reads were collapsed and filtered to measure the absolute abundance of every unique TCRbeta CDR3 rearrangement. For each sample, productive Simpson clonality was calculated by taking the square root of Simpson's diversity index across productive rearrangements. TCRdb obtained this table from immuneACCESS and retained in-frame rearrangements with V and J assigned. These tables miss some clones; where compared with another copy, unresolved V genes account for less than half of the shortfall, and the remainder is unexplained. The V and J calls and clone size are taken from that table; D and trimming were inferred from the DNA. This sample comprises approximately 69,000 clones, about 90% of them detected only once. In total, the top ten clones hold about 5% of the sample.

This receptor was taken from a man aged 50 or older with acute or convalescent COVID-19. The sequence links TRBV5-1 to TRBJ1-5, with 7 middle bases fitting TRBD1. Source material: peripheral blood. The CDR3 region: CASSFRPGQNQPQHF. The DNA sequence follows: TGCGCCAGCAGCTTTAGGCCGGGACAGAATCAGCCCCAGCATTTT. This CDR3, with the reference TRBV5-1 and TRBJ1-5 proteins standing in past its ends, gives the full variable domain KAGVTQTPRYLIKTRGQQVTLSCSPISGHRSVSWYQQTPGQGLQFLFEYFSETQRNKGNFPGRFSGRQFSNSRSEMNVSTLELGDSALYLCASSFRPGQNQPQHFGDGTRLSIL.